This T cell receptor (beta chain) was captured by sequencing in a study of human T cells and chemical hapten exposure. Study context: Patients' scalps got diphenylcyclopropenone weekly throughout the approximately 22-week study.

The time point: pre-sensitization, week 0. Documented treatment: therapeutic diphenylcyclopropenone sensitization with weekly scalp DPC. This clonotype was seen repeatedly, ten times or more. TCRdb independently ran MiXCR on the RACE reads; one entry per CDR3 protein. The sample holds about 260,000 distinct CDR3 sequences, 7.5% to 9% seen once. The CDR3 runs to 14 residues. The germline V gene has CDR1 SGHTA and CDR2 FQGNSA. The V and J ends lost 5 bases and 0 bases respectively, with 11 bases between them. The sequence was obtained from a woman in her 40s with alopecia areata. Some clones in this sample may be carry-over from other donors' samples. The V and J genes are TRBV7-2 and TRBJ2-7, with D possibly TRBD2 on 5 matching bases. The specimen comprised whole blood, sampled in connection with sensitization to the hapten diphenylcyclopropenone (DPC). CDR3 protein: CASSPGRGSYEQYF. The CDR3 nucleotides read TGTGCCAGCAGCCCTGGACGGGGCTCCTACGAGCAGTACTTC.